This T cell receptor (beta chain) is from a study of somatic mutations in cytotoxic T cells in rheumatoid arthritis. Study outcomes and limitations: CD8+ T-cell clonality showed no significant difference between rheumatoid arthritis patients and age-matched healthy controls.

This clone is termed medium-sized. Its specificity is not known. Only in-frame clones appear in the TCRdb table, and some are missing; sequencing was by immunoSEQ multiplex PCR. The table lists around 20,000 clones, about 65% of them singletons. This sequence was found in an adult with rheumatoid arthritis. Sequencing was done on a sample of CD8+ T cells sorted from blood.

The CDR3 is CASSQAASGGPSTDTQYF. Here the CDR3 DNA reads TGTGCCAGCAGCCAAGCTGCTAGCGGGGGCCCCAGCACAGATACGCAGTATTTT. The chain carries TRBV4-2 and TRBJ2-3; 10 nucleotides align to TRBD2. V gave up 1 base and J gave up 0 bases; unmatched junction bases: 7. The CDR3 runs 18 residues. The germline V gene has CDR1 LGHNA and CDR2 YNFKEQ.